The entry below describes one T cell receptor beta chain. Trimming pared 4 bases from V and 2 bases from J, leaving 9 bases between. This CDR3 has 13 residues. Germline lookup yields CDR1 MDHEN and CDR2 SYDVKM. The entry originates in a study of shared clonotypes between healthy human individuals. Measured with immunoSEQ multiplex PCR; TCRdb has only the in-frame clones, and not every one. The sample has approximately 180,000 clones; approximately 92% are singletons. This rearrangement joins TRBV28 to TRBJ2-7; D gene ambiguous. This clonotype was sampled from a young woman in good health. The sequencing sample was made of naive CD4+ T cells sorted from blood. The subset here: CD45RA+ positively selected. The CDR3: CASSSDTPYEQYF. The DNA of the CDR3 is TGTGCCAGCAGTTCCGACACCCCCTACGAGCAGTACTTC.